These 30 T cell receptor beta chains share one sample of origin, sequenced in a study of blood T cell repertoires in COVID-19. Libraries were prepared by immunoSEQ multiplex PCR; TCRdb keeps only in-frame clonotypes and omits some of them. The data contain under 250,000 clones, 70% to 90% of them singletons. Sequences were obtained from peripheral blood. These receptors came from a woman in her 70s with active or convalescent COVID-19.

For this clone: This sample includes further DNA sequences coding for the same CDR3. The chain has TRBV18 and TRBJ1-1; TRBD1 matches at 7 bases. V trimming: 1 base; J trimming: 5 bases; junction bases outside the gene matches: 4. The CDR3 contains 14 residues. Germline V lookup: CDR1 KGHSH, CDR2 LQKENI. CDR3 bases: TGTGCCAGCTCACCACAGGGGGCAGGGACTGAAGCTTTCTTT. Its protein is CASSPQGAGTEAFF.

The rearrangement links TRBV27 to TRBJ1-4, with D perhaps TRBD1 (6 bases). Trimming removed 6 bases from V and 8 bases from J, with 19 bases in between. This CDR3 is built from 15 residues. Germline CDR1 and CDR2: MNHEY and SMNVEV (reference sequence). The DNA for the CDR3 is TGTGCCAGCAGATCCTTAGGGGGGGTGATCGAAAAACTGTTTTTT. Translated, it gives CASRSLGGVIEKLFF.

This clone was recorded only once. This rearrangement joins TRBV4-1 to TRBJ1-5, with a possible D match to TRBD1 (6 bases). V was trimmed by 0 bases and J by 5 bases, leaving 17 bases between them. CDR3 length: 17 residues. From germline, CDR1 is MGHRA and CDR2 YSYEKL. CDR3 DNA: TGCGCCAGCAGCCAAGATAATTGGGGGCGGGTAGATCAGCCCCAGCATTTT. Amino acids: CASSQDNWGRVDQPQHF.

The chain employs TRBV9 and TRBJ1-3; TRBD1 matches at 7 bases. CDR1 is SGDLS and CDR2 is YYNGEE in the germline V gene. V lost 4 bases to trimming and J lost 4 bases; unmatched junction nucleotides: 5. The CDR3 is made up of 14 amino acids. CDR3 DNA sequence: TGTGCCAGCAGCACAGGGGTTTCCGGAAACACCATATATTTT. It codes for CASSTGVSGNTIYF.

This clone was seen a few times. The rearrangement joins TRBV7-2 to TRBJ1-6, with D hard to call. Trimming pared 8 bases from V and 6 bases from J, leaving 17 bases between. The CDR3 has 15 residues. The germline CDR1 and CDR2 sequences are SGHTA and FQGNSA. CDR3 coding DNA: TGTGCCAGCCTCGAGTCAGGTGACCCTAATTCACCCCTCCACTTT. Protein sequence: CASLESGDPNSPLHF.

V is TRBV7-2 and J is TRBJ1-2; D is unclear. Germline lookup yields CDR1 SGHTA and CDR2 FQGNSA. This CDR3 contains 14 residues. Trimming left V 5 bases short and J 6 bases short, with 16 bases between. The CDR3 loop is CASSPNGNSDGYTF. For the CDR3, the DNA is TGTGCCAGCAGCCCAAACGGGAATTCGGATGGCTACACCTTC.

The chain is built from TRBV7-9 and TRBJ1-5; no reliable D call. CDR1 is SEHNR, CDR2 FQNEAQ, per germline (reference sequence). Deletions cut 3 bases from V and 4 bases from J, with 10 bases between. The CDR3 extends over 14 amino acids. This chain's CDR3 is CASSFEGSNQPQHF. CDR3 sequence (DNA): TGTGCCAGCAGCTTTGAGGGCTCGAATCAGCCCCAGCATTTT.

The chain has TRBV6-2 or TRBV6-3 and TRBJ2-5, with D unresolved. CDR3 length equals 12 residues. From germline, CDR1 is MNHEY and CDR2 SVGEGT. V gave up 6 bases and J gave up 4 bases, with 9 bases separating them. The CDR3 protein is CASSPLRETQYF. The CDR3 DNA reads as TGTGCCAGCAGCCCTTTGCGAGAGACCCAGTACTTC.

This rearrangement joins TRBV6-5 to TRBJ1-6; 11 nucleotides match TRBD1. The CDR3 is 14 residues long. Looked up from germline, CDR1 is MNHEY and CDR2 is SVGAGI. The V gene end was trimmed by 6 bases and the J gene end by 10 bases; junction bases not matched to a gene: 5. In nucleotides, the CDR3 is TGTGCCAGCAGGCCGGGACAGGGGGTCTCACCCCTCCACTTT. Translation: CASRPGQGVSPLHF.

V is TRBV5-4 and J is TRBJ2-7, with a weak D call TRBD2 (5 bases). Germline lookup yields CDR1 SGHNT and CDR2 YYREEE (reference sequence). V dropped 0 bases and J dropped 2 bases, with 12 bases sitting between them. The CDR3 totals 15 residues. The CDR3 coding sequence is TGTGCCAGCAGCTTGGCTGCGGGCTCTACCTACGAGCAGTACTTC. This sequence encodes CASSLAAGSTYEQYF.

The V gene is TRBV7-3, the J gene TRBJ2-1, with 10 positions matching TRBD2. Trimming removed 5 bases from V and 2 bases from J; junction bases left unmatched: 12. CDR1 SGHTA and CDR2 FQGTGA come from the germline V gene. This CDR3 is built from 18 residues. CDR3 sequence reads: CASSPRGTSESAYNEQFF. In DNA, the CDR3 is TGTGCCAGCAGCCCACGGGGGACTAGCGAATCGGCCTACAATGAGCAGTTCTTC.

This clone is a singleton in its sample. This chain connects TRBV19 to TRBJ1-3; D not resolved. V gave up 5 bases and J gave up 7 bases, with 12 bases separating them. CDR1 is LNHDA, CDR2 SQIVND, per germline (reference sequence). The CDR3 totals 13 residues. DNA of the CDR3: TGTGCCAGTAGTCCCCGTATGAGGAACACCATATATTTT. Its protein is CASSPRMRNTIYF.

The chain joins TRBV4-2 to TRBJ2-5; 7 bases are shared with TRBD2. The V and J ends lost 1 base and 4 bases, in that order; junction bases with no gene match: 6. This CDR3 region has 15 residues. In germline, CDR1 is LGHNA, CDR2 YNFKEQ. The CDR3 spells CASSQAGERGETQYF. In DNA, the CDR3 is TGTGCCAGCAGCCAAGCCGGTGAGCGGGGAGAGACCCAGTACTTC.

The V and J genes are TRBV6-2 or TRBV6-3 and TRBJ2-1, with 8 bases lining up with TRBD2. Germline V lookup: CDR1 MNHEY, CDR2 SVGEGT. The length of the CDR3 is 12 residues. J lost 14 bases, V lost 0 bases, and 3 bases had no gene match. CDR3 protein: CASSYSKRGKFF. The CDR3 DNA sequence: TGTGCCAGCAGTTACTCGAAGCGGGGGAAGTTCTTC.

The V call is TRBV5-1, the J call TRBJ1-2, with D possibly matching TRBD1 (5 bases). Germline V CDR1 and CDR2: SGHRS, YFSETQ. V was shortened by 0 bases and J by 0 bases, with 9 bases between the two germline ends. The CDR3 contains 15 residues. Here the CDR3 DNA reads TGCGCCAGCAGCTTGGACCCAGGGTCTAACTATGGCTACACCTTC. It specifies CASSLDPGSNYGYTF.

The chain has TRBV5-1 and TRBJ2-2; D is undetermined. Per the germline V gene, CDR1 is SGHRS and CDR2 is YFSETQ. V lost 6 bases and J 5 bases, leaving 11 bases between the germline ends. The CDR3 has 13 amino acids. Written as DNA, the CDR3 is TGCGCCAGCACTGAGGCAAGGACCGGGGAGCTGTTTTTT. Translating it yields CASTEARTGELFF.

This rearrangement joins TRBV27 to TRBJ2-7, with D perhaps TRBD2 (5 bases). Deletions cut 3 bases from V and 2 bases from J, with 14 bases between. The CDR3 loop spans 15 amino acids. The germline V gene encodes CDR1 MNHEY and CDR2 SMNVEV (reference sequence). The CDR3 loop reads CASSLSLRGPYEQYF. The CDR3 region has the DNA TGTGCCAGCAGTTTGTCCCTCAGAGGGCCCTACGAGCAGTACTTC.

This chain links TRBV12-5 with TRBJ2-5, with D possibly TRBD2 on 6 matching bases. The CDR3 spans 15 residues. V shed 2 bases and J shed 6 bases, with 16 bases lying between them. Germline CDR1 and CDR2: LGHNT and FRNRAP. The CDR3 DNA reads as TGTGCTAGTGGTTTGTCCGAAGGGCGGGGTAAGACCCAGTACTTC. Translation: CASGLSEGRGKTQYF.

This clone was recorded a few times. The rearrangement links TRBV7-2 to TRBJ2-7; D is perhaps TRBD2 (6 bases). The CDR3 covers 16 residues. Deletions cut 0 bases from V and 2 bases from J, with 14 bases between. CDR1 is SGHTA and CDR2 is FQGNSA in the germline V gene. CDR3 coding DNA: TGTGCCAGCAGCTTAGCGGAGGCGGGGTTTGCCTACGAGCAGTACTTC. Its protein product is CASSLAEAGFAYEQYF.

The chain recombines TRBV9 with TRBJ2-7, with 7 bases identical to TRBD1. The V gene's germline CDR1 is SGDLS and CDR2 YYNGEE. The CDR3 loop spans 16 amino acids. V shed 4 bases and J 3 bases; nucleotides not matched to a gene: 13. CDR3 DNA sequence: TGTGCCAGCAGCCTTTCAGTTGGGACAGCTAACTACGAGCAGTACTTC. Its translation is CASSLSVGTANYEQYF.

This clone was seen a few times. V gene TRBV5-1 combines with J gene TRBJ1-1, with D possibly being TRBD1 (5 bases). With 3 bases removed from V and 1 base from J, the gap between germline ends came to 13 bases. CDR3 length: 15 amino acids. CDR1 and CDR2 from the germline V gene are SGHRS and YFSETQ. DNA of the CDR3: TGCGCCAGCAGCTCGGGAGGGACTGAGAACACTGAAGCTTTCTTT. Amino acid sequence: CASSSGGTENTEAFF.

The chain links TRBV4-3 to TRBJ2-7, with unresolved D. Deletions cut 0 bases from V and 1 base from J, with 13 bases between. The CDR3 length is 16 residues. The germline gives CDR1 LGHNA, CDR2 YSLEER. This CDR3 is CASSQEYPGASYEQYF. The CDR3 DNA is TGCGCCAGCAGCCAAGAGTACCCGGGTGCATCCTACGAGCAGTACTTC.

V gene TRBV7-2 combines with J gene TRBJ1-1; no definite D call. CDR3 length: 14 residues. Trimming removed 2 bases at V and 0 bases at J, with 7 bases between. Germline loops: CDR1 SGHTA, CDR2 FQGNSA. DNA of the CDR3: TGTGCCAGCAGCTTAACAGCACTGAACACTGAAGCTTTCTTT. Translation gives CASSLTALNTEAFF.

A word on this clone: Other DNA variants within this sample encode the same CDR3. The chain is built from TRBV5-4 and TRBJ2-3; 7 nucleotides agree with TRBD2. After removal of 0 bases from V and 5 bases from J, the junction contained 0 bases not matched to a gene. CDR1 is SGHNT and CDR2 is YYREEE in the germline V gene (reference sequence). CDR3 length equals 13 residues. The CDR3 is CASSLAGGDTQYF. In nucleotides, the CDR3 is TGTGCCAGCAGCTTGGCGGGGGGAGATACGCAGTATTTT.

V usage is TRBV6-2 or TRBV6-3 and J usage is TRBJ1-5; D may be TRBD1 (6 bases). V was pared by 5 bases and J by 4 bases, with 12 bases between. This CDR3 region has 14 residues. Germline V gives CDR1 MNHEY, CDR2 SVGEGT. This CDR3 is CASSQGILNQPQHF. CDR3 sequence (DNA): TGTGCCAGCAGTCAGGGGATCCTTAATCAGCCCCAGCATTTT.

The gene calls are TRBV18 and TRBJ2-1; 8 bases match TRBD1. CDR1 is KGHSH, CDR2 LQKENI, per germline. The CDR3 runs to 16 residues. V lost 6 bases to trimming and J lost 8 bases; unmatched junction nucleotides: 15. CDR3 protein: CASSTRQGFSFDEQFF. CDR3 DNA: TGTGCCAGCTCTACGAGACAGGGGTTTTCTTTCGATGAGCAGTTCTTC.

The chain links TRBV7-2 to TRBJ2-1, with 10 nucleotides matching TRBD2. Trimming cost V 6 bases and J 15 bases; bases outside gene matches: 2. The CDR3 sequence is 10 residues long. The V gene's germline CDR1 is SGHTA and CDR2 FQGNSA. The CDR3, as DNA: TGTGCCAGCAGACTAGCGGGGCCGTTCTTC. This sequence encodes CASRLAGPFF. Combining the CDR3 with reference TRBV7-2 and TRBJ2-1 gives the whole variable domain GAGVSQSPSNKVTEKGKDVELRCDPISGHTALYWYRQSLGQGLEFLIYFQGNSAPDKSGLPSDRFSAERTGGSVSTLTIQRTQQEDSAVYLCASRLAGPFFGPGTRLTVL.

The genes are TRBV5-1 and TRBJ1-4; weak D call: TRBD1 (6 bases). Germline V gives CDR1 SGHRS, CDR2 YFSETQ. Trimming took 1 base from V and 4 from J, leaving 8 bases between them. The CDR3 runs to 14 residues. The CDR3 nucleotides read TGCGCCAGCAGCTTGACAGGGAATAATGAAAAACTGTTTTTT. Translated, it gives CASSLTGNNEKLFF.

The chain combines TRBV10-3 with TRBJ2-1; 13 nucleotides line up with TRBD2. Germline lookup yields CDR1 ENHRY and CDR2 SYGVKD. The CDR3 runs 15 residues. V was clipped by 2 bases and J by 7 bases; unmatched bases: 2. CDR3 sequence (DNA): TGTGCCATCAGTGAGACGACTAGCGGGGGGAATGAGCAGTTCTTC. Its translation: CAISETTSGGNEQFF.

The rearrangement joins TRBV18 to TRBJ1-2, with D perhaps matching TRBD1 (6 bases). This CDR3 is 15 amino acids long. Trimming stripped 2 bases from V and 4 bases from J, with 14 bases between. CDR1 KGHSH and CDR2 LQKENI come from the germline V gene. The CDR3 region is CASSPSAGGGYGYTF. The CDR3 nucleotides read TGTGCCAGCTCACCATCCGCGGGAGGGGGCTATGGCTACACCTTC.